Sequencing of this TCR beta chain was carried out in a study of blood T cell repertoires in COVID-19. The overall study: The origin of the acute and convalescent COVID-19 samples was the United States, Italy and Spain.

The length of the CDR3 is 12 residues. Trimming took off 3 bases at V and 4 bases at J, with 6 bases between the two ends. CDR1 and CDR2 from the germline V gene are KGHSH and LQKENI. The method was immunoSEQ multiplex PCR; TCRdb's version includes in-frame clones alone and lacks a portion of them. The table includes 81,000 or so clones, about 81% detected once. The sequence was collected from a human donor in a cohort sampled during active COVID-19. This chain joins TRBV18 and TRBJ2-5; D unresolved. Sequenced input: peripheral blood. CDR3 region: CASSPALETQYF. The DNA for the CDR3 is TGTGCCAGCTCACCGGCCTTAGAGACCCAGTACTTC.